A selection of T cell receptor beta chains follows, all from one sample in a study of CD8+ T cells in alopecia areata. Clones were sequenced by immunoSEQ multiplex PCR, and TCRdb holds only the in-frame ones, with some missing. Of 150,000 to 200,000 clones listed, around three fifths are singletons. Sequences were derived from CD4+ T cells sorted from blood, sampled around week 50, from a patient treated with tofacitinib. All receptors come from a human donor with alopecia areata. Both conserved end residues are part of each CDR3. The order of the fields is CDR3 DNA, CDR3 protein, V gene, D gene, J gene, clone size. The D gene is left open where the match is weak. A row's size may be missing; if present it is once, few, many or a size class.

TGTGCCAGCAGCCGAAGGGGGGCGCCTGAAAAACTGTTTTTT CASSRRGAPEKLFF TRBV7-2 - TRBJ1-4 -
TGTGCCTGGAGTGTAGCGGAAGAGACCCAGTACTTC CAWSVAEETQYF TRBV30 - TRBJ2-5 once
TGCGCCAGCAGCCAACAAGGGACAGGGCCTGGCTCGGGTGAAAAACTGTTTTTT CASSQQGTGPGSGEKLFF TRBV4-1 TRBD1 TRBJ1-4 -
TGCAGCGTCTTAGTCGGGACAGGGACCGAGCAGTACTTC CSVLVGTGTEQYF TRBV29-1 TRBD1 TRBJ2-7 -
TGTGCCAGCAGCTTAAACAGTCAGCCCCAGCATTTT CASSLNSQPQHF TRBV7-2 - TRBJ1-5 -
TGTGCCTGGAGGATGGGGACAGCCGCAGCTGAAGCTTTCTTT CAWRMGTAAAEAFF TRBV30 TRBD1 TRBJ1-1 -
TGTGCCAGCTCACCATTCGCCATTTCGGGGGCCCAAGAGACCCAGTACTTC CASSPFAISGAQETQYF TRBV18 - TRBJ2-5 -
TGTGCCAGCAGGTCGACGGTAGAAGCTTTCTTT CASRSTVEAFF TRBV27 - TRBJ1-1 -
TGTGCCATCAGTCCGGACGGTAATTCACCCCTCCACTTT CAISPDGNSPLHF TRBV10-3 - TRBJ1-6 -
TGTGCCAGCAGCTCAAACCTAGCGGGGGGGCACAATGAGCAGTTCTTC CASSSNLAGGHNEQFF TRBV7-3 TRBD2 TRBJ2-1 once
TGTGCCAGCAGTGTGGGGTACAAAGAGACCCAGTACTTC CASSVGYKETQYF TRBV6-5 - TRBJ2-5 few
TGTGCCAGCAGCGTAGGGTCGTCGGGGTACACTGAAGCTTTCTTT CASSVGSSGYTEAFF TRBV9 - TRBJ1-1 -
TGTGCCAGCAGTGGCCCGTCTGGGGATACGCAGTATTTT CASSGPSGDTQYF TRBV6-6 - TRBJ2-3 -
TGCAGTGCTAGAGAAGGGCAGGCCTTC CSAREGQAF TRBV20-1 - TRBJ1-2 few
TGCAGCGTTGGGGTTAACAGGGCTGGTGAGCAGTACTTC CSVGVNRAGEQYF TRBV29-1 - TRBJ2-7 -
TGTGCCAGCAGCCCTATTCAAGCCACCGGGGAGCTGTTTTTT CASSPIQATGELFF TRBV28 - TRBJ2-2 -
TGTGCCAGCAGCTTCTTGGCGGGGGGAACAGATACGCAGTATTTT CASSFLAGGTDTQYF TRBV7-8 TRBD2 TRBJ2-3 -
TGTGCCAGCTCACCACTCTCAGGGGGCAATCAGCCCCAGCATTTT CASSPLSGGNQPQHF TRBV18 - TRBJ1-5 -
TGTGCCAGCAGTGAATCTGGCTATGGCTACACCTTC CASSESGYGYTF TRBV25-1 - TRBJ1-2 -
TGTGCCAGCAGTCCCGGACGGCGAGTCAATGAGCAGTTCTTC CASSPGRRVNEQFF TRBV7-2 - TRBJ2-1 -
TGCAGCGTTGATACGATACAGGGGGCGAATAGTGCTAACTATGGCTACACCTTC CSVDTIQGANSANYGYTF TRBV29-1 TRBD1 TRBJ1-2 -
TGTGCCTACAATAACCGGGCCAATCAGCCCCAGCATTTT CAYNNRANQPQHF TRBV30 - TRBJ1-5 -
TGTGCCAGCAGTGAGGCAGGGGGTAATCAGCCCCAGCATTTT CASSEAGGNQPQHF TRBV6-4 TRBD1 TRBJ1-5 -
TGTGCCAGCGTGAGGAGACTGGAGAACACTGAAGCTTTCTTT CASVRRLENTEAFF TRBV2 - TRBJ1-1 few
TGTGCCAGTAGCAGGGTGGAAAACATTCAGTACTTC CASSRVENIQYF TRBV19 - TRBJ2-4 -
TGCAGCGTGGAGGGGGCCGGCACAGATACGCAGTATTTT CSVEGAGTDTQYF TRBV29-1 - TRBJ2-3 -
TGTGCCAGCTCACCACCTTTTTCTAGCGGGGGAGGATACGAGCAGTACTTC CASSPPFSSGGGYEQYF TRBV18 TRBD2 TRBJ2-7 -
TGCGCCAGCAGCTCCTTCGTCCGGGACCTCCCAGAGACCCAGTACTTC CASSSFVRDLPETQYF TRBV5-1 - TRBJ2-5 -
TGTGCCAGCAGCTTAGAGGCAGCGGGGGGAAAAGATACGCAGTATTTT CASSLEAAGGKDTQYF TRBV7-2 TRBD2 TRBJ2-3 -
TGTGCCAGCAGTGAAAGGGGAAGGGGTGAAAAACTGTTTTTT CASSERGRGEKLFF TRBV2 - TRBJ1-4 -
TGTGCCTGGAGCGGCCTCGGGGACACTGGGGCCAACGTCCTGACTTTC CAWSGLGDTGANVLTF TRBV30 - TRBJ2-6 -
TGCGCCAGCAGCCAAGGACTTGACGTAAACTATGGCTACACCTTC CASSQGLDVNYGYTF TRBV4-3 - TRBJ1-2 few
TGTGCCAGCAGCTTAGAGGGACAGGGGCCCTACGAGCAGTACTTC CASSLEGQGPYEQYF TRBV7-9 TRBD1 TRBJ2-7 -
TGTGCCATCAGTGGGGGGGATAGGAACTACAATGAGCAGTTCTTC CAISGGDRNYNEQFF TRBV10-3 - TRBJ2-1 many
TGTGCCAGCAGTTCCTCGGGACTAGCCACTACGCATACGCAGTATTTT CASSSSGLATTHTQYF TRBV6-6 TRBD2 TRBJ2-3 many
TGTGCCAGCAGCCAAGACAGGCTCTATGGCTACACCTTC CASSQDRLYGYTF TRBV25-1 - TRBJ1-2 -
TGTGCCAGCACTCCCGTTGGGACAGGAGGGAACTATGGCTACACCTTC CASTPVGTGGNYGYTF TRBV2 TRBD1 TRBJ1-2 once
TGCAGCGTTGGGCCGACGGGGGTCTACGAGCAGTACTTC CSVGPTGVYEQYF TRBV29-1 - TRBJ2-7 -
TGTGCCTACGGTCGGGCGGGGGGCACAGATACGCAGTATTTT CAYGRAGGTDTQYF TRBV10-3 TRBD2 TRBJ2-3 -
TGTGCCAGCAGTTACTCTAAGACAGGAACCTATGGCTACACCTTC CASSYSKTGTYGYTF TRBV6-6 - TRBJ1-2 few
TGCGCCAGCAGCTTCGCCACTAGGACTACCCTATTGGGGCAGTACTTC CASSFATRTTLLGQYF TRBV5-1 - TRBJ2-7 -
TGTGCCTGGAGTGTACGGGCGGGACAGCCCCAGCATTTT CAWSVRAGQPQHF TRBV30 - TRBJ1-5 -
TGCAGCGCCTCGGGGGCGGTAAGTGAGCAGTACTTC CSASGAVSEQYF TRBV29-1 - TRBJ2-7 -
TGTGCCAGCAGCGGATGGACCGGCCTGGGATCACCCCTCCACTTT CASSGWTGLGSPLHF TRBV7-2 - TRBJ1-6 -
TGCAGCGTTGTCACGGACAGCAATGAGCAGTTCTTC CSVVTDSNEQFF TRBV29-1 - TRBJ2-1 few
TGCAGTGTGGGGGCAGGGTTCGGTTATGGCTACACCTTC CSVGAGFGYGYTF TRBV29-1 - TRBJ1-2 -
TGCGCCAGCAGCCAAGATGGCCGCACAGATACGCAGTATTTT CASSQDGRTDTQYF TRBV4-3 - TRBJ2-3 -
TGTGCCAGCAGCTTTACTAGATCCGGGGAGCTGTTTTTT CASSFTRSGELFF TRBV7-3 - TRBJ2-2 few
TGTGCCTGGAGTCAGTCGGTGAACACTGAAGCTTTCTTT CAWSQSVNTEAFF TRBV30 - TRBJ1-1 few